Sequencing of this TCR beta chain was carried out in a study of human T cells and chemical hapten exposure. Trimming took 5 bases from V and 4 from J, leaving 10 bases between them. The germline V gene has CDR1 SGHVS and CDR2 FQNEAQ. The CDR3 contains 13 residues. This clonotype showed up many times. The time point was: patch test 1, 2 weeks after DPC sensitization. As to treatment: therapeutic diphenylcyclopropenone sensitization with weekly scalp DPC. In the source study's methods: Per-sample TCR counts ranged from 23,224 to 690,600, median 95,638. TCRdb itself ran the RACE reads through MiXCR, one entry per CDR3 protein. TCRdb's processing, not the study's, gives the V and J calls here. The sample includes about 90,000 distinct CDR3 sequences, over 9.5% of them seen just once.

The V and J genes are TRBV7-8 and TRBJ2-3; D not certain. The specimen was whole blood, collected in connection with sensitization to the hapten diphenylcyclopropenone (DPC). This clonotype was sampled from a man aged 40-49 years with alopecia areata. Some clones in this sample may be carry-over from other donors' samples. In DNA, the CDR3 is TGTGCCAGCAGCGCGATTGTCCCAGATACGCAGTATTTT. Translating gives CASSAIVPDTQYF.